The 13 T cell receptor beta chains below all came from one sample that was sequenced in a study of cytomegalovirus exposure and HLA in healthy donors. 60 Vbeta and 13 Jbeta primers were used in PCR. Some clones are missing from TCRdb's copy, which holds only in-frame ones; the method was immunoSEQ multiplex PCR. The sample holds 95,000 to 150,000 clones, approximately 65% seen once. Sample: PBMCs. These receptors were taken from a man aged 18 to 30 in good health and CMV-seronegative.

This clone was seen once. The CDR3: CASSFLGQGTYEQYF. In DNA, the CDR3 is TGTGCCAGCAGCTTCCTGGGACAGGGGACCTACGAGCAGTACTTC. The rearrangement uses TRBV11-2 and TRBJ2-7; TRBD1 aligns across 10 bases. Germline V gene data show CDR1 as SGHAT and CDR2 as FQNNGV. Losses at the gene ends were 3 bases for V and 2 bases for J; bases not matched to a gene: 4. This CDR3 is 15 amino acids long.

This clone came up a few times. The V call is TRBV7-2, the J call TRBJ2-4, with D possibly being TRBD1 (5 bases). The V gene's germline CDR1 is SGHTA and CDR2 FQGNSA. This CDR3 is built from 17 residues. V was cut by 2 bases and J by 2 bases, with 16 bases left in between. CDR3 loop: CASSLRGWAGTKNIQYF. Here the CDR3 DNA reads TGTGCCAGCAGCTTAAGGGGTTGGGCTGGGACCAAAAACATTCAGTACTTC.

The chain carries TRBV4-2 and TRBJ1-2; 8 bases match TRBD1. The V gene end was trimmed by 1 base and the J gene end by 0 bases; junction bases not matched to a gene: 4. Germline V gene lookup returns CDR1 LGHNA and CDR2 YNFKEQ. This CDR3 has 16 residues. For the CDR3, the DNA is TGTGCCAGCAGCCAAGCCGGGACAGGACCTAACTATGGCTACACCTTC. Translated, it gives CASSQAGTGPNYGYTF.

The chain has TRBV5-1 and TRBJ2-7; TRBD1 agrees at 8 bases. The J segment lost 5 bases and the V segment lost 3 bases, leaving 7 bases of the junction unmatched. From germline, CDR1 is SGHRS and CDR2 YFSETQ. This CDR3 has 14 residues. The CDR3 sequence is CASSSAGGYNEQYF. CDR3 sequence (DNA): TGCGCCAGCAGCTCGGCAGGGGGCTACAACGAGCAGTACTTC.

This clone was recorded a few times. The chain employs TRBV6-5 and TRBJ2-5, with 8 bases identical to TRBD1. Germline lookup yields CDR1 MNHEY and CDR2 SVGAGI. The CDR3 has 15 amino acids. V trimming: 8 bases; J trimming: 9 bases; junction bases outside the gene matches: 17. The CDR3 DNA reads TGTGCCAGCTGCTCTATGGGGACAGGAGGTGTAGCCCAGTACTTC. It is translated as CASCSMGTGGVAQYF.

The chain recombines TRBV2 with TRBJ2-3; 7 bases are a match to TRBD1. V trimming: 1 base; J trimming: 0 bases; junction bases outside the gene matches: 4. The CDR3 sequence is 16 residues long. The V gene's germline CDR1 is SNHLY and CDR2 FYNNEI. Here the CDR3 DNA reads TGTGCCAGCAGTGAAGGGACAGGCCCTAGCACAGATACGCAGTATTTT. Translating it yields CASSEGTGPSTDTQYF. The whole variable domain, filled in from reference TRBV2 and TRBJ2-3, reads EPEVTQTPSHQVTQMGQEVILRCVPISNHLYFYWYRQILGQKVEFLVSFYNNEISEKSEIFDDQFSVERPDGSNFTLKIRSTKLEDSAMYFCASSEGTGPSTDTQYFGPGTRLTVL.

The CDR3 DNA follows: TGTGCCAGCACCCTGACAGGGGGTTTCTATGGCTACACCTTC. Its translation is CASTLTGGFYGYTF. The rearrangement uses TRBV6-1 and TRBJ1-2; 9 bases align to TRBD1. Germline V gene lookup returns CDR1 MNHNS and CDR2 SASEGT. CDR3 length: 14 residues. With 7 bases clipped from V and 4 bases from J, the junction kept 7 bases outside the gene matches.

This chain uses TRBV18 with TRBJ1-2, with no clear D. This CDR3 is 12 amino acids long. Germline V lookup: CDR1 KGHSH, CDR2 LQKENI. With 5 bases removed from V and 6 bases from J, the gap between germline ends came to 10 bases. The CDR3 DNA sequence: TGTGCCAGCTCAGACCGGCGGGATGGCTACACCTTC. Its translation: CASSDRRDGYTF. Full variable domain (missing parts from reference TRBV18 and TRBJ1-2): NAGVMQNPRHLVRRRGQEARLRCSPMKGHSHVYWYRQLPEEGLKFMVYLQKENIIDESGMPKERFSAEFPKEGPSILRIQQVVRGDSAAYFCASSDRRDGYTFGSGTRLTVV.

The chain combines TRBV18 with TRBJ2-7, with D unclear. The V gene's germline CDR1 is KGHSH and CDR2 LQKENI. V lost 5 bases and J lost 1, with 9 bases in between. The CDR3 has 13 residues. The CDR3 DNA sequence: TGTGCCAGCTCAGTTAGCAGATCCTACGAGCAGTACTTC. Translated, it gives CASSVSRSYEQYF.

The V gene is TRBV7-9, the J gene TRBJ1-4, with 7 bases matching TRBD1. The germline V gene encodes CDR1 SEHNR and CDR2 FQNEAQ (reference sequence). After removal of 4 bases from V and 8 bases from J, the junction contained 7 bases not matched to a gene. This CDR3 contains 14 residues. CDR3 region: CASSSSGGNEKLFF. CDR3 DNA: TGTGCCAGCAGCTCCTCAGGGGGTAACGAAAAACTGTTTTTT.

The CDR3 DNA reads TGCGCCACCACTAATCAGTTTGATGGCAAAAACATTCAGTACTTC. Encoded protein: CATTNQFDGKNIQYF. The chain carries TRBV4-1 and TRBJ2-4, with no clear D. The CDR3 runs to 15 residues. CDR1 is MGHRA, CDR2 YSYEKL, per germline. The ends were cut back, 10 bases at V and 3 bases at J, with 19 bases in the middle.

This chain links TRBV7-2 with TRBJ1-5; D unclear. Germline CDR1 SGHTA, CDR2 FQGNSA. Trimming stripped 1 base from V and 6 bases from J, with 10 bases between. The CDR3 sequence is 14 residues long. CDR3 residues: CASSLGGFGQPQHF. The CDR3 DNA is TGTGCCAGCAGCTTAGGAGGTTTCGGTCAGCCCCAGCATTTT.

The V call is TRBV6-6, the J call TRBJ1-4; D is unclear. The CDR3 is 12 amino acids. The germline gives CDR1 MNHNY, CDR2 SVGAGI (reference sequence). V lost 7 bases and J lost 8, with 11 bases in between. CDR3 loop: CASKLGEEKLFF. CDR3 nucleotides: TGTGCCAGCAAGCTGGGAGAAGAAAAACTGTTTTTT.